This passage covers 10 T cell receptor beta chains from one sample sequenced in a study of naive and memory T cell subsets (dated by TCRdb to 2016 to 2017). The library came from UMI-ligation and nested PCR. These reads were obtained on an Illumina MiSeq. The ligated cDNA was amplified by four rounds of PCR, in which nested alpha and beta constant region primers were used together with the SP2 primer. In TCRdb, the public reads were trimmed at Q25 with fastp and aligned with MiXCR, with productive beta chains retained. Entries are consolidated by CDR3 protein sequence, retaining the most common genes and DNA. The sample table lists tens of thousands of distinct CDR3 sequences, approximately 11% of them with a count of one. Less than 4% of the sample is taken by the ten largest. Reading the label with the study, this specimen's treatment or condition is: skin biopsy from PPD injection site in Mantoux-positive individual. The study reported a robust and sensitive protocol to amplify, sequence and analyze TCRs, based on 3' ligation of a UMI-containing oligonucleotide to TCR cDNA.

Sequences were derived from skin, sampled from a tuberculin skin test site. These receptors all come from an adult in good health.

This clonotype is deemed medium-sized. The chain couples TRBV27 to TRBJ2-6; 8 nucleotides line up with TRBD1. This CDR3 is built from 18 residues. V was pared by 8 bases and J by 0 bases, with 12 bases of the junction left unmatched. The V gene's germline CDR1 is MNHEY and CDR2 SMNVEV (reference sequence). The CDR3 loop is CASLGPGQAVSGANVLTF. Written as DNA, the CDR3 is TGTGCCAGCCTTGGCCCGGGACAGGCGGTCTCTGGGGCCAACGTCCTGACTTTC.

This clonotype was seen at least ten times. The V gene is TRBV20-1, the J gene TRBJ2-2; the D is unclear. This CDR3 has 15 residues. The germline V and J ends were trimmed by 0 bases and 0 bases, with 8 bases remaining between them. Germline values: CDR1 DFQATT, CDR2 SNEGSKA (reference sequence). The CDR3 bases are TGCAGTGCTAGAGATTTACCCGCGAACACCGGGGAGCTGTTTTTT. Its translation: CSARDLPANTGELFF.

This clonotype appeared many times. The rearrangement links TRBV20-1 to TRBJ2-3; D is unresolved. This CDR3 is 15 amino acids long. Germline V gene sequence: CDR1 DFQATT, CDR2 SNEGSKA (reference sequence). The germline V and J ends were trimmed by 3 bases and 3 bases, with 16 bases remaining between them. The CDR3 sequence is CSASNPRQRTDTQYF. The CDR3 bases are TGCAGTGCTAGTAACCCCCGGCAGCGAACAGATACGCAGTATTTT.

This clonotype was seen only a few times. The CDR3 reads CSARAQGNDGYTF. CDR3 nucleotides: TGCAGTGCTAGAGCCCAGGGAAACGATGGCTACACCTTC. This chain links TRBV20-1 with TRBJ1-2; TRBD1 might be the D (5 bases). Germline V gene data show CDR1 as DFQATT and CDR2 as SNEGSKA (reference sequence). Deletions cut 1 base from V and 6 bases from J, with 12 bases between. The CDR3 is 13 amino acids.

This clonotype was detected many times. The rearrangement links TRBV19 to TRBJ1-1, with D possibly matching TRBD1 (5 bases). Germline CDR1 LNHDA, CDR2 SQIVND (reference sequence). The CDR3 contains 13 residues. The germline V and J ends were trimmed by 5 bases and 5 bases, with 12 bases remaining between them. The CDR3 coding sequence is TGTGCCAGTAGTCTCCCGGGGGGGACTGAAGCTTTCTTT. It codes for CASSLPGGTEAFF.

This clonotype was seen a few times. The rearrangement links TRBV6-5 to TRBJ1-2; weak D call: TRBD1 (6 bases). From germline, CDR1 is MNHEY and CDR2 SVGAGI. The CDR3 spans 15 residues. Trimming shortened V by 2 bases and J by 0 bases, and 10 bases separated the two germline ends. The CDR3 loop is CASSYRRGANYGYTF. Here the CDR3 DNA reads TGTGCCAGCAGTTACCGCAGGGGAGCTAACTATGGCTACACCTTC.

The genes are TRBV5-5 and TRBJ1-1; no firm D call. With 1 base removed from V and 2 bases from J, the gap between germline ends came to 12 bases. Germline V gene sequence: CDR1 SGHKS, CDR2 YYEKEE (reference sequence). The CDR3 totals 15 residues. CDR3 loop: CASSLTSGVNTEAFF. CDR3 coding DNA: TGTGCCAGCAGCTTGACCTCCGGGGTAAACACTGAAGCTTTCTTT.

Regarding this clonotype: Without the conserved terminal phenylalanine or tryptophan, this CDR3 likely stems from a read error. No DNA is shown, since the ends of the CDR3 on it are uncertain; the CDR3 is the one TCRdb lists. The rearrangement links TRBV18 to TRBJ2-7; the D call of TRBD2 is as the table states it, not checked on the DNA. Inclusive of both ends, the CDR3 amounts to 13 amino acids. CDR1 is KGHSH and CDR2 is LQKENI in the germline V gene. The CDR3 loop is CASSPGTSYEQDG.

This clonotype was recorded at least ten times. The CDR3 DNA sequence: TGTGCCAGCAGCAGATCCTGGGAGGTAGCGGGAGAGGAGGAGACCCAGTACTTC. Protein sequence: CASSRSWEVAGEEETQYF. This sequence joins TRBV28 and TRBJ2-5, with 9 bases aligning to TRBD2. The CDR3 is 18 residues long. J gave up 5 bases and V 6 bases, and 19 bases lay outside the gene matches. Germline loops: CDR1 MDHEN, CDR2 SYDVKM.

There are many counts of this clonotype. The rearrangement links TRBV7-3 to TRBJ2-1, with unresolved D. V was cut by 0 bases and J by 5 bases, with 5 bases left in between. CDR3 length equals 13 residues. Per germline, CDR1 SGHTA and CDR2 FQGTGA. The CDR3 is CASSLTDDNEQFF. DNA of the CDR3: TGTGCCAGCAGCTTAACCGACGACAATGAGCAGTTCTTC.